The 14 T cell receptor beta chains presented below share a single source sample, sequenced in a study of beta chain features in type 1 diabetes. General study points: Among patients with Type 1 diabetes, TCRB CDR3s were moderately but significantly shorter in every one of the four CD4+ subsets.

Of the isolated RNA, all was reverse transcribed, and so the sequenced material was expressed TCRB transcripts. Assay: immunoSEQ multiplex PCR; the TCRdb copy retains only in-frame clones and omits some. The sample includes roughly 330,000 clones, 13% of them seen just once. Antigens of these TCRs are unknown. Sequencing input: naive CD4+ T cells from blood. The source of these receptors is a young woman with type 1 diabetes.

This clone turned up a few times. The sample has other DNA sequences that encode this CDR3 too. The chain recombines TRBV30 with TRBJ2-5, with D unresolved. Trimming pared 0 bases from V and 4 bases from J, leaving 3 bases between. Germline V CDR1 and CDR2: GTSNPN, SVGIG (reference sequence). The CDR3 is 11 amino acids. The CDR3 DNA sequence: TGTGCCTGGAGTGTACTAGAGACCCAGTACTTC. Translation gives CAWSVLETQYF.

V gene TRBV5-1 combines with J gene TRBJ2-5; 9 bases align to TRBD1. CDR3 size: 15 residues. The V and J ends lost 4 bases and 1 base, in that order; junction bases with no gene match: 5. In germline, CDR1 is SGHRS, CDR2 YFSETQ. CDR3 loop: CASSRTGAPQETQYF. The CDR3 DNA reads TGCGCCAGCAGCCGGACAGGGGCCCCCCAAGAGACCCAGTACTTC.

This clone was counted between two and nine times. The chain recombines TRBV7-9 with TRBJ2-1; 10 bases line up with TRBD2. CDR3 length: 13 amino acids. V lost 4 bases to trimming and J lost 13 bases; unmatched junction nucleotides: 7. Germline V gene data show CDR1 as SEHNR and CDR2 as FQNEAQ (reference sequence). CDR3 in amino acids: CASSSDEREGQFF. CDR3 in DNA: TGTGCCAGCAGCTCCGACGAGCGGGAGGGCCAGTTCTTC.

The chain combines TRBV18 with TRBJ2-5; maybe TRBD2 (6 bases). Germline V lookup: CDR1 KGHSH, CDR2 LQKENI. This CDR3 spans 16 amino acids. V was trimmed by 4 bases and J by 2 bases, leaving 17 bases between them. The CDR3 reads CASSRRGMGLQETQYF. Here the CDR3 DNA reads TGTGCCAGCTCACGACGGGGGATGGGCCTGCAAGAGACCCAGTACTTC.

J is TRBJ2-3 and V is TRBV18, with 8 bases fitting TRBD1. The trim removed 0 bases at V and 5 bases at J, leaving 4 bases unmatched. The CDR3 consists of 15 residues. Germline values: CDR1 KGHSH, CDR2 LQKENI. In nucleotides, the CDR3 is TGTGCCAGCTCACCACCCGGACAGGGTGGAGATACGCAGTATTTT. This codes for CASSPPGQGGDTQYF.

A few counts support this clone. The gene calls are TRBV30 and TRBJ2-3; D gene ambiguous. This CDR3 is 15 amino acids long. Between the trimmed V and J ends, which lost 2 bases and 0 bases, there was a span of 12 bases. CDR1 is GTSNPN and CDR2 is SVGIG in the germline V gene (reference sequence). This chain's CDR3 is CAWSLPSGSTDTQYF. The CDR3 DNA sequence: TGTGCCTGGAGTTTACCCTCCGGGAGCACAGATACGCAGTATTTT. The full variable domain, completed using reference TRBV30 and TRBJ2-3, is SQTIHQWPATLVQPVGSPLSLECTVEGTSNPNLYWYRQAAGRGLQLLFYSVGIGQISSEVPQNLSASRPQDRQFILSSKKLLLSDSGFYLCAWSLPSGSTDTQYFGPGTRLTVL.

The CDR3 spells CASSWDRNIQYF. In nucleotides, the CDR3 is TGCGCCAGCAGCTGGGACAGAAACATTCAGTACTTC. This sequence joins TRBV5-1 and TRBJ2-4; 7 bases match TRBD1. CDR3 length: 12 amino acids. Trimming at V came to 3 bases and at J to 6 bases, leaving 0 bases not matched to a gene. CDR1 and CDR2 from the germline V gene are SGHRS and YFSETQ.

This rearrangement joins TRBV10-3 to TRBJ2-3, with 9 bases that match TRBD2. Germline trimming cut 7 bases from V and 2 bases from J; bases unmatched to any gene: 10. The CDR3 spans 16 residues. CDR1 and CDR2 (germline): ENHRY, SYGVKD. CDR3 bases: TGTGCCATCAAATTTGTAGCGGGAGCGAACACAGATACGCAGTATTTT. Its translation: CAIKFVAGANTDTQYF.

This clone was seen a few times. The genes are TRBV10-2 and TRBJ2-1, with 11 bases that match TRBD2. The trim removed 6 bases at V and 7 bases at J, leaving 2 bases unmatched. This CDR3 has 13 amino acids. Germline V gene data show CDR1 as WSHSY and CDR2 as SAAADI. The CDR3 is CASRLAGANEQFF. The CDR3 nucleotides are TGCGCCAGCAGACTAGCGGGAGCAAATGAGCAGTTCTTC.

This rearrangement joins TRBV25-1 to TRBJ1-1; D unresolved. Germline values: CDR1 MGHDK, CDR2 SYGVNS. The length of the CDR3 is 14 residues. Trimming took 4 bases from V and 6 from J, leaving 15 bases between them. CDR3 amino acids: CASSGSGKRSEAFF. The CDR3 nucleotides are TGTGCCAGCAGTGGCTCGGGGAAGAGGTCTGAAGCTTTCTTT.

This clone was recorded a few times. The chain has TRBV5-6 and TRBJ2-2; D gene uncertain. The CDR3 runs 13 residues. Germline V lookup: CDR1 SGHDT, CDR2 YYEEEE. V shed 4 bases and J shed 7 bases, with 11 bases lying between them. CDR3 in DNA: TGTGCCAGCAGCGCGCTCGGTTTCGGGGAGCTGTTTTTT. Translating it yields CASSALGFGELFF.

This clone was seen more than once but under ten times. V is TRBV7-2 and J is TRBJ1-3; weak D call: TRBD1 (5 bases). This CDR3 is 15 amino acids long. V lost 1 base and J 0 bases, leaving 7 bases between the germline ends. Per the germline V gene, CDR1 is SGHTA and CDR2 is FQGNSA. As DNA, the CDR3 is TGTGCCAGCAGCTTAGGACAGTCCTCTGGAAACACCATATATTTT. It encodes CASSLGQSSGNTIYF.

V is TRBV5-5 and J is TRBJ2-1; tentative D call: TRBD2 (5 bases). V dropped 4 bases and J dropped 7 bases, with 15 bases sitting between them. There are 14 residues in the CDR3. Per germline, CDR1 SGHKS and CDR2 YYEKEE (reference sequence). The CDR3 region has the DNA TGTGCCAGCAGCGTTGACTATAACCGGAATGAGCAGTTCTTC. Amino acids: CASSVDYNRNEQFF.

As to this clone: This same CDR3 is encoded by further DNA sequences in the sample. The chain combines TRBV5-1 with TRBJ1-1; perhaps TRBD1 as D (5 bases). The CDR3 is 13 amino acids. Deletions cut 3 bases from V and 1 base from J, with 7 bases between. The germline V gene has CDR1 SGHRS and CDR2 YFSETQ. CDR3 sequence (DNA): TGCGCCAGCAGCTCTCAGGGGAACACTGAAGCTTTCTTT. Its protein product is CASSSQGNTEAFF.